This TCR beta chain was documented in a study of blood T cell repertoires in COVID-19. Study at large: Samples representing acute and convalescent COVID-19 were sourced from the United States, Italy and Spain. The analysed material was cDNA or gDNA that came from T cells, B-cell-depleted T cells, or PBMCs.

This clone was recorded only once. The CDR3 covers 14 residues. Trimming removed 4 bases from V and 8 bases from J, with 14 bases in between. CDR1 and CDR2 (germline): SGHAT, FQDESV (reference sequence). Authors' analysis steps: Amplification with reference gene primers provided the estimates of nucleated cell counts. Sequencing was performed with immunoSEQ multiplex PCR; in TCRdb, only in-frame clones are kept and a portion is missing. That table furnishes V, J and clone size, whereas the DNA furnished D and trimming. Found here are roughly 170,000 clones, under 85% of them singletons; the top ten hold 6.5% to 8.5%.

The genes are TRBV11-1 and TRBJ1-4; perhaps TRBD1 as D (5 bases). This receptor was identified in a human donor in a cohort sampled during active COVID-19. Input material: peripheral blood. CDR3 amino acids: CASSSRGIEEKLFF. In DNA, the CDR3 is TGTGCCAGCAGCTCAAGGGGAATAGAGGAAAAACTGTTTTTT.